The sequence of this T cell receptor (beta chain) was determined in a study of early T cells in non-severe SARS-CoV-2 infection (dated by TCRdb to the early 2020s). Some background on the complete study: Bulk RNA from unsorted whole blood was used for TCR sequencing, so alpha and beta chains could not be paired. What the authors observed across the whole study: Matching against VDJdb was skewed toward anti-spike CD8 responses, likely underestimated virus-specific expansions, and missed private and CD4 specificities.

The V and J ends are trimmed by 6 bases and 5 bases, leaving 17 bases between them. The CDR3 holds 14 amino acids from the cysteine to the phenylalanine. Only the CDR3 DNA stays, 42 bases, in frame from base 1. Via the germline V gene, CDR1 is MNHEY and CDR2 SVGEGT. Turning to this clonotype: Which antigen it targets is not known. The sample holds no much larger clone one base away, and base qualities are not on file.

The receptor library was made with 5' RACE. The sequencer was a NextSeq 500. In the TCR library protocol, unique molecular identifiers were attached to individual cDNA molecules to correct for PCR bias and sequencing error. Sequencing covered both TCR alpha and beta chains, and within each sample the abundances of alpha and beta sequences were tightly co-correlated. The authors processed their data as follows. Decombinator V4 was used to annotate the V gene, J gene and CDR3 of the TCR sequences. TCRs were defined as expanded if a significant change between any two time points was detected under a Poisson model with p below 0.0001. TCR abundances were normalised to the total number of TCRs sequenced per sample and were expressed as counts per million. TRAV1-2 paired with TRAJ12, TRAJ20 or TRAJ33 defined MAIT TCRs, while TRAV10 paired with TRAJ18 defined iNKT TCRs. VDJdb, accessed on 1 November 2021, was searched for TCRs annotated for CMV, EBV and SARS-CoV-2, and TCRs annotated for more than one antigen were excluded. TCRdb reprocessing: public reads trimmed at Q25 with fastp, clones called with MiXCR, in-frame beta chains kept. CDR3 protein sequences are deduplicated, and each keeps its most common genes and DNA. Clone size and V and J calls follow TCRdb, not the original study. The sample table holds tens of thousands of distinct CDR3 sequences, of which over 10% were seen once. Jointly, the top ten make up around 1.1% of the sample.

This was a case-control study nested in a cohort of healthcare workers in London, UK, who had nasopharyngeal swab PCR tests and blood samples taken every week. Healthcare workers were recruited between 23 and 31 March 2020, during the week of the UK lockdown, and were followed weekly for up to about 15 weeks. Sequences were obtained from whole blood. The clonotype comes from an adult who was a healthcare worker with PCR-confirmed SARS-CoV-2 infection or an uninfected control (not recorded which). In this chain, TRBV6-2 or TRBV6-3 is recombined with TRBJ2-7; the D gene is possibly TRBD1 or TRBD2, each agreeing over 6 bases. The DNA sequence is given as TGTGCCAGCAGCCTACCCTGGGGGGCCCACGAGCAGTACTTC. Translated, this is CASSLPWGAHEQYF.